Listed here are 8 T cell receptor beta chains from one sample, sequenced in a study of OX40 agonist ivuxolimab in advanced cancers. Profiling relied on immunoSEQ multiplex PCR, and the TCRdb table lists in-frame clones only, not all of them. The sample shows about 53,000 clones, roughly 84% of them seen only once. Sequenced material: CD4+ or CD8+ T cells sorted from blood, taken in a trial of the OX40 agonist ivuxolimab. The receptors were gathered from an adult with an advanced solid tumor such as melanoma, head and neck, liver or kidney cancer.

V and J are TRBV5-4 and TRBJ2-7; D call uncertain. This CDR3 has 13 residues. Germline V CDR1 and CDR2: SGHNT, YYREEE (reference sequence). V lost 4 bases, J lost 6 bases, and 14 bases lay in between. The CDR3: CASSPKARVEQYF. CDR3 sequence (DNA): TGTGCCAGCAGCCCTAAGGCGCGTGTCGAGCAGTACTTC.

V and J are TRBV6-1 and TRBJ2-7, with 8 nucleotides matching TRBD2. The CDR3 is 12 residues long. V was clipped by 10 bases and J by 6 bases; unmatched bases: 8. Per the germline V gene, CDR1 is MNHNS and CDR2 is SASEGT. DNA for the CDR3: TGTGCCACCAAAGCGGGAGTGGGCGAGCAGTACTTC. It translates to CATKAGVGEQYF.

The rearrangement links TRBV14 to TRBJ2-3; tentative D call: TRBD1 (6 bases). Germline CDR1 reads SGHDN; CDR2 reads FVKESK. V lost 0 bases to trimming and J lost 2 bases, with 15 bases between them. This CDR3 spans 17 amino acids. The chain's CDR3 is CASSQDDAGASTDTQYF. The DNA for the CDR3 is TGTGCCAGCAGCCAAGATGACGCAGGGGCGTCCACAGATACGCAGTATTTT.

This sequence joins TRBV27 and TRBJ2-5; 16 bases map to TRBD2. This CDR3 has 17 amino acids. The ends lost 1 base at V and 5 bases at J; junction bases unmatched: 4. The V gene's germline CDR1 is MNHEY and CDR2 SMNVEV (reference sequence). CDR3 nucleotide sequence: TGTGCCAGCAGTTTATACGGGACTAGCGGGAGGGAGGAGACCCAGTACTTC. Translation: CASSLYGTSGREETQYF.

The chain recombines TRBV19 with TRBJ2-3, with a weak D call TRBD2 (5 bases). The CDR3 loop spans 11 amino acids. Germline assignment: CDR1 LNHDA and CDR2 SQIVND (reference sequence). The ends were cut back, 9 bases at V and 2 bases at J, with 6 bases in the middle. The CDR3 DNA is TGTGCCAGCGGGGTCACAGATACGCAGTATTTT. Its protein product is CASGVTDTQYF. The variable domain in full, with the rest retrieved from reference TRBV19 and TRBJ2-3, is DGGITQSPKYLFRKEGQNVTLSCEQNLNHDAMYWYRQDPGQGLRLIYYSQIVNDFQKGDIAEGYSVSREKKESFPLTVTSAQKNPTAFYLCASGVTDTQYFGPGTRLTVL.

This clone came up once. This chain links TRBV5-6 with TRBJ2-5; 9 bases are shared with TRBD2. CDR1 and CDR2 from the germline V gene are SGHDT and YYEEEE. V lost 0 bases, J lost 11 bases, and 14 bases stayed unmatched. The CDR3 has 16 residues. CDR3 nucleotide sequence: TGTGCCAGCAGCTTGGCCCCGGCGGGAGGGGGTTTACAGCAGTACTTC. Translation: CASSLAPAGGGLQQYF.

The genes are TRBV27 and TRBJ1-6, with a tentative D call TRBD1 (5 bases). The germline gives CDR1 MNHEY, CDR2 SMNVEV (reference sequence). V was trimmed by 2 bases and J by 6 bases, leaving 11 bases between them. The CDR3 sequence is 15 residues long. The CDR3 loop is CASSLGGSPNSPLHF. DNA for the CDR3: TGTGCCAGCAGTTTAGGGGGTTCCCCTAATTCACCCCTCCACTTT.

V is TRBV15 and J is TRBJ2-5; 7 nucleotides line up with TRBD1. There are 17 residues in the CDR3. Germline V lookup: CDR1 LNHNV, CDR2 YYDKDF (reference sequence). After removal of 5 bases from V and 4 bases from J, the junction contained 16 bases not matched to a gene. CDR3 in amino acids: CATSPLPQGVGAETQYF. The DNA for the CDR3 is TGTGCCACCAGCCCTTTGCCTCAGGGGGTGGGAGCAGAGACCCAGTACTTC.